These T cell receptor beta chains were read from a single sample in a study of blood T cell repertoires in COVID-19. This table comes from immunoSEQ multiplex PCR, and its TCRdb copy is limited to in-frame clones, with some not included. The sample records about 480,000 clones, 70% to 90% being singletons. Sequencing used peripheral blood. The receptor source for this set is a woman aged 45-65 years with COVID-19, enrolled during active disease. CDR3s include the opening cysteine and the closing phenylalanine or tryptophan. A D gene is named only where the DNA matches it firmly. For some rows the clone size is stated as once, few or many, or as a class when expanded; others skip it.

abundance	v_gene	j_gene	d_gene	CDR3nt	CDR3aa
.	TRBV7-2	TRBJ2-1	TRBD2	TGTGCCAGCAGCTTACTGGGCGGGGGTAAGGGTGAGCAGTTCTTC	CASSLLGGGKGEQFF
.	TRBV19	TRBJ1-6	.	TGTGCCAGTGAGCAGGGGTCCTATAATTCACCCCTCCACTTT	CASEQGSYNSPLHF
few	TRBV29-1	TRBJ2-7	.	TGCAGCTACGTGGGGGCCGGGGAGCAGTACTTC	CSYVGAGEQYF
once	TRBV18	TRBJ1-3	.	TGTGCCAGCTCACCACCCCAACTCGCTGGAAACACCATATATTTT	CASSPPQLAGNTIYF
.	TRBV19	TRBJ2-2	.	TGTGCCAGTAAGGGGGTAGGGACGGCCATCGGCGGGGAGCTGTTTTTT	CASKGVGTAIGGELFF
.	TRBV20-1	TRBJ2-7	.	TGCAGTGCTGGCCTCCTCGGGGAGCAGTACTTC	CSAGLLGEQYF
.	TRBV27	TRBJ2-4	.	TGTGCCAGCAGTTTCACTAGCATGAACATTCAGTACTTC	CASSFTSMNIQYF
.	TRBV5-6	TRBJ2-3	TRBD2	TGTGCCAGCAGCCGGACTAGCAAAAGCACAGATACGCAGTATTTT	CASSRTSKSTDTQYF
.	TRBV28	TRBJ1-1	.	TGTGCCAGCTTCAGCGGGGGTCCTGAAGCTTTCTTT	CASFSGGPEAFF
few	TRBV27	TRBJ2-1	TRBD2	TGTGCCAGCAGTCCAACCGGACTAGCGGGGGCTCGGTTCTTC	CASSPTGLAGARFF
.	TRBV19	TRBJ2-5	TRBD1	TGTGCCAGTAGTTCCTGGGACAGCCAAGAGACCCAGTACTTC	CASSSWDSQETQYF
.	TRBV15	TRBJ1-1	.	TGTGCCACCAGCAGAGTAGGGGCCGGCACTGAAGCTTTCTTT	CATSRVGAGTEAFF
.	TRBV6-5	TRBJ2-3	TRBD2	TGTGCCAGCAGTTACGTAGGACTAGGTAGGGGAACGCAGTATTTT	CASSYVGLGRGTQYF
.	TRBV12-5	TRBJ2-5	.	TGTGCTAGTGGTTTGGTAGTGGCAGAAGAGACCCAGTACTTC	CASGLVVAEETQYF